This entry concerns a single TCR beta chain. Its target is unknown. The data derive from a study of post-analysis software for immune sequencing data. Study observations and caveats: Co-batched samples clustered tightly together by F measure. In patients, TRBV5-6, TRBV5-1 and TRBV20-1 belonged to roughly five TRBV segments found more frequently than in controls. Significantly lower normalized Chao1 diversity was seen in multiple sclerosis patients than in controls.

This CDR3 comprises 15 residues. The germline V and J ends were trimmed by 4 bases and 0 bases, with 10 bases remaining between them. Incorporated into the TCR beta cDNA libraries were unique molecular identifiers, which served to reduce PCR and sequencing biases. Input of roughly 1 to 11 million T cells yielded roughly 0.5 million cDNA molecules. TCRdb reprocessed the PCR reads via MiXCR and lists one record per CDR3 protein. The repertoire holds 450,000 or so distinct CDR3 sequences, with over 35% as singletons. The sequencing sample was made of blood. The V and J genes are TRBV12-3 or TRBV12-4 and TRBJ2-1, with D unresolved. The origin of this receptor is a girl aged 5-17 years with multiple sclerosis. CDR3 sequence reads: CASSWTTYSYNEQFF. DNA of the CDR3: TGTGCCAGCAGTTGGACCACCTACTCCTACAATGAGCAGTTCTTC.